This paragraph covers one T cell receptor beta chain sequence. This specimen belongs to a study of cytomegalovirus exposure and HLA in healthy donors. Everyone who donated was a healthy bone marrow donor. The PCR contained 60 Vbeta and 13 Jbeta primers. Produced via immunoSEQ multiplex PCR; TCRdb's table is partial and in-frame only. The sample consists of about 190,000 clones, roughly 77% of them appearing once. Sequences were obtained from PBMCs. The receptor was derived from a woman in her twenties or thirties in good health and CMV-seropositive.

DNA for the CDR3: TGTGCCAGCAGCTTAGCGGGAGTAAGGGTCAATGAGCAGTTCTTC. Translated: CASSLAGVRVNEQFF. V and J are TRBV6-5 and TRBJ2-1, with 9 positions matching TRBD2. The trim removed 6 bases at V and 6 bases at J, leaving 9 bases unmatched. From germline, CDR1 is MNHEY and CDR2 SVGAGI. The CDR3 has 15 amino acids.